This TCR beta chain came from a study of T cell responses to AZD1222 COVID-19 vaccine. Study-wide results and limits: Seropositive at baseline were only a handful of AZD1222 recipients. Nearly half of spike-specific TCRs reportedly target variant regions that are unmutated in the B.1.351 and B.1.1.7 variants. Donors were largely white British and mainly female; clonal diversity was possibly underestimated. Spike-specific TCR breadth and depth both grew after two AZD1222 doses.

Using immunoSEQ multiplex PCR, the repertoire was profiled, and TCRdb retains in-frame clones only, with some absent. The profile shows 130,000 to 150,000 clones, roughly 80% of them singletons. As regards this clone: As yet, its antigen is unknown.

The sample here was peripheral blood, taken on day 0 of MenACWY control vaccination. The source of this sequence is an adult in good health.

The CDR3 DNA reads TGCGCCAGCGCCCATGGAGACTACTATGGCTACACCTTC. It encodes CASAHGDYYGYTF. The chain is built from TRBV5-1 and TRBJ1-2; D gene uncertain. CDR1 SGHRS and CDR2 YFSETQ come from the germline V gene. The CDR3 covers 13 residues. Trimming shortened V by 7 bases and J by 3 bases, and 13 bases separated the two germline ends. Supplemented by reference TRBV5-1 and TRBJ1-2, the full variable domain reads KAGVTQTPRYLIKTRGQQVTLSCSPISGHRSVSWYQQTPGQGLQFLFEYFSETQRNKGNFPGRFSGRQFSNSRSEMNVSTLELGDSALYLCASAHGDYYGYTFGSGTRLTVV.